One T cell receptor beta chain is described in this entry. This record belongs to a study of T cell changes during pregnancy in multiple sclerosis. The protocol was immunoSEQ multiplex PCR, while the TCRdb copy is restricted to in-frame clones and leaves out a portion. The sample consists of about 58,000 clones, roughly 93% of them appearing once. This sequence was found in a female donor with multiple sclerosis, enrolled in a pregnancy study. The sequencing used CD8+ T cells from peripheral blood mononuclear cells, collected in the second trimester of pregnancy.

The CDR3 spells CGTGSPKNIQYF. The CDR3 DNA sequence: TGTGGGACAGGTTCGCCCAAAAACATTCAGTACTTC. The chain employs TRBV2 and TRBJ2-4; 7 bases align to TRBD1. The germline gives CDR1 SNHLY, CDR2 FYNNEI. The length of the CDR3 is 12 residues.